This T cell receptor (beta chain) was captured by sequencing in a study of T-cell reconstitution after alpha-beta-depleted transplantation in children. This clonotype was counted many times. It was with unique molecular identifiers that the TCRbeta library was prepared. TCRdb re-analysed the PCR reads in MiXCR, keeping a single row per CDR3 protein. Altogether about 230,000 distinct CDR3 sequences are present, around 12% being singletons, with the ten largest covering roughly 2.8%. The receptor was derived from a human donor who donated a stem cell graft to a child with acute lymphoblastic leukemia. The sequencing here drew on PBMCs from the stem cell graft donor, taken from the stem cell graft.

CDR3 amino acids: CASSRVQAVHGELFF. The CDR3 DNA reads TGTGCCAGTTCCAGGGTCCAAGCAGTTCACGGGGAGCTGTTTTTT. V and J are TRBV6-2 or TRBV6-3 and TRBJ2-2, with a tentative D call TRBD1 (5 bases). Germline lookup yields CDR1 MNHEY and CDR2 SVGEGT. V lost 9 bases, J lost 7 bases, and 21 bases lay in between. This CDR3 has 15 residues.